This T cell receptor beta chain derives from a study of OX40 agonist ivuxolimab in advanced cancers. Study results and caveats: Nonresponders included some who also had low normalized T-cell clonal expansion.

This CDR3 is 14 amino acids long. The germline V gene encodes CDR1 SGHTA and CDR2 FQGTGA. The V and J ends lost 2 bases and 2 bases respectively, with 9 bases between them. Assay: immunoSEQ multiplex PCR; the TCRdb copy retains only in-frame clones and omits some. The data contain under 75,000 clones, roughly nine tenths of them singletons. About this clone itself: Its specificity is not known.

Sample: CD4+ or CD8+ T cells sorted from blood, taken in a trial of the OX40 agonist ivuxolimab. The TCR sequence derives from an adult with an advanced solid tumor such as melanoma, head and neck, liver or kidney cancer. The chain employs TRBV7-3 and TRBJ2-5; D is uncertain. The CDR3 spells CASSLSPIQETQYF. The CDR3 DNA follows: TGTGCCAGCAGCTTATCCCCTATTCAAGAGACCCAGTACTTC.